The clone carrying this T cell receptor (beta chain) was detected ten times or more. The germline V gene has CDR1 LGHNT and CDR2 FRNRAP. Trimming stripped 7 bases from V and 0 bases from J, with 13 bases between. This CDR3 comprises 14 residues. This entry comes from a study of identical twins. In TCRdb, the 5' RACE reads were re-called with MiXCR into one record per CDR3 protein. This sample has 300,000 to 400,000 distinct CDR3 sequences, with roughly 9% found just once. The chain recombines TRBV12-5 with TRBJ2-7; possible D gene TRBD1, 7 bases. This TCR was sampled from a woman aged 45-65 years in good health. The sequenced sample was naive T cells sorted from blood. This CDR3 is CASVPQGGSYEQYV. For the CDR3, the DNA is TGTGCTAGTGTCCCCCAGGGGGGCTCCTACGAGCAGTACGTC.